The clone carrying this T cell receptor (beta chain) was seen only a few times. CDR1 and CDR2 from the germline V gene are MNHEY and SMNVEV (reference sequence). V shed 3 bases and J shed 2 bases, with 11 bases lying between them. The CDR3 contains 14 residues. RNA extraction and reverse transcription yielded cDNA as sequencing template. Clones were read by immunoSEQ multiplex PCR, and TCRdb kept only the in-frame ones, dropping some. The sample has 95,000 to 100,000 clones; 60% to 65% are singletons. This sample stems from a study of CD8+ T cells in alopecia areata. The sample's treatment: oral pan-JAK inhibitor, 5-10 mg twice daily.

The TCR sequence derives from a human donor with alopecia areata. Source: CD8+ T cells sorted from blood, taken at week 4, from a patient treated with tofacitinib. This sequence joins TRBV27 and TRBJ2-7; D unresolved. CDR3 DNA: TGTGCCAGCAGTTTCGTCCGTTCACCCTACGAGCAGTACTTC. Translated, it gives CASSFVRSPYEQYF.